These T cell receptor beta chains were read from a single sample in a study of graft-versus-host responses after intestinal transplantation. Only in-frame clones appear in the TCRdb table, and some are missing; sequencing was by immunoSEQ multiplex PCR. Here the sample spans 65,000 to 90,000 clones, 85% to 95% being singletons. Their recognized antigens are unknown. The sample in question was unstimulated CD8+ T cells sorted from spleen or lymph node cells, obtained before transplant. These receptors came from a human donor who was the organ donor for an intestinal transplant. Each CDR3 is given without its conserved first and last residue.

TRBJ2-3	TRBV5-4	ASSLVAGHTDTQY
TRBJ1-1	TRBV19	ASSTPFLPSQGDTEAF
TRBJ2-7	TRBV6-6	ASSYGAGHYEQY
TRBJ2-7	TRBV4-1	ASSQVLGIPPYEQY
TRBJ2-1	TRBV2	ASRDRGIAFGQF
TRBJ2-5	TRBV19	ASRQGAWETQY
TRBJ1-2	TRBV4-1	ASSQSGQEGGYT
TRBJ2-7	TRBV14	ATSGTSYEQY
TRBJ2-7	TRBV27	ASSFDSYEQY
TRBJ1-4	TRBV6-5	ASSEWADGEKLF
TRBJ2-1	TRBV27	ASSYSKGYNEQF
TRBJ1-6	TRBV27	ASSSRGQGSPLH
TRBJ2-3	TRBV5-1	ASSFSGASTDTQY
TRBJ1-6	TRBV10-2	ASSEREGATEYNSPLH
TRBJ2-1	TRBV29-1	SVEDRGGSSYNEQF
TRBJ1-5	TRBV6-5	ASSQTGNGNQPQH
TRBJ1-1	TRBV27	ASTTGPGAEAF
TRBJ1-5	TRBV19	ASSISGLGNQPQH
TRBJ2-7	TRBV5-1	ASSSATGGFYEQY
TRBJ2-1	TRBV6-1	ASSGQQLSYNEQF
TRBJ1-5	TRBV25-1	ASSESGAPYQPQH
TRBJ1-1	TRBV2	ASSVSGTANTEAF
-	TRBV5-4	ASSFSGTASYEQY
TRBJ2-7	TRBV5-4	ASSLGLAGGGYEQY
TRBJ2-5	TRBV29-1	SVEDLLVGLPGQETQY
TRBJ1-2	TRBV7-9	ASSLRRGLTYGYT
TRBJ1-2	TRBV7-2	ASSLEGGDHGYT
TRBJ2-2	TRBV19	ASSQETGTTGELF
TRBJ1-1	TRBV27	ASGWVHSNTEAF
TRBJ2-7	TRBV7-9	ASSSPFSYEQY
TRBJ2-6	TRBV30	AWMYSGANVLT
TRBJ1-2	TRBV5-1	ASSLEGVSYT
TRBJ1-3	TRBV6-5	ASSYGTGGNTIY
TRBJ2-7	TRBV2	ASSEAYEQY
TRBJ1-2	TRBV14	ASSPWMAYGYT
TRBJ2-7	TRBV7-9	ASSGTGNTYEQY
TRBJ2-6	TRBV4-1	ASSLGLTGAGANVLT
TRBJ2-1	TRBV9	ASSTRGYEQF
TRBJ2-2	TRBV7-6	ASSRGGLNTGELF
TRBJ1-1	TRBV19	ASSETGGTEAF
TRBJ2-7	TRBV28	ASSFYGLAGGYEQY
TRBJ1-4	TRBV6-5	ASSVSNSENEKLF
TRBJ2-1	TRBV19	ASSMAGGTEQF
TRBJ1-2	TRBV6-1	ASSDGQIFPNYGYT
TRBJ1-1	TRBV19	ASSFGTANTEAF
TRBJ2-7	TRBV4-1	ASSQGWASYEQY
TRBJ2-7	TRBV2	ASSRSFSEQY
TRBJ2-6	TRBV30	AWSVLGGPSSGANVLT
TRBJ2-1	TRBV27	ASSSGSSYNEQF
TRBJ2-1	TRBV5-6	ASSWGRPISEQF
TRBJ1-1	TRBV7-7	ASSLGRNTEAF
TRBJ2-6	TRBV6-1	ASSVAGGRSGANVLT
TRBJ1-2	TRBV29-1	SVGPGQLNSYGYT
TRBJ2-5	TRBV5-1	ASSPRDRGGETQY
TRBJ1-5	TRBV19	ASRVTGGNQPQH
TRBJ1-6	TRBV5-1	ASSFAGPNNSPLH
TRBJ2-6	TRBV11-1	ASSFIRGGGANVLT
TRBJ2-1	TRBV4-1	ASSLRISSYNEQF
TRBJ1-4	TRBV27	ASRGEGLNEKLF